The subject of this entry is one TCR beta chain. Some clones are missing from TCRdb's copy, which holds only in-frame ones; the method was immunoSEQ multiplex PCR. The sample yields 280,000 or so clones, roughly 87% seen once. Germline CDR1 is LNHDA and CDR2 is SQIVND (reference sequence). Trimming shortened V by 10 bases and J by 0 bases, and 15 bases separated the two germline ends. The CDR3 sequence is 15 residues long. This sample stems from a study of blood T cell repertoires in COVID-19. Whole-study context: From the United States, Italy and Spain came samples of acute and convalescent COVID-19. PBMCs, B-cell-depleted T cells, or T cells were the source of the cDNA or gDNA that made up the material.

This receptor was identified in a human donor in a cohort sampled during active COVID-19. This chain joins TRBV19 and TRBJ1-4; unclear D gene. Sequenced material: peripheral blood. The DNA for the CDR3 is TGTGCCACACGACTCGCAGTTGCAACTAATGAAAAACTGTTTTTT. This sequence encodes CATRLAVATNEKLFF.